A selection of T cell receptor beta chains follows, all from one sample in a study of regulatory T cells in long-lasting Graves disease. One entry per CDR3 protein results from TCRdb running MiXCR on the multiplex PCR reads. The data hold 560,000 or so distinct CDR3 sequences, with about 16% observed a single time. Separately, the same data were catalogued under a study of T cells in Graves' hyperthyroidism and ophthalmopathy.

Material: peripheral blood mononuclear cells (PBMCs), obtained at new diagnosis, from a patient treated with antithyroid drugs. The receptor source for this set is a man younger than 30 with Graves disease. Each CDR3 is given with its conserved first and last residue. D genes are given only for firm matches. Size is omitted from some rows. Given values are once, few, many or a class for expanded clones.

j_call: TRBJ2-5
d_call: -
cdr3_length: 15
v_call: TRBV20-1
clone_size: few
cdr3_aa: CSVHTRAQRRETQYF
cdr3_nt: TGCAGTGTCCACACTCGGGCTCAAAGACGGGAGACCCAGTACTTC

j_call: TRBJ2-3
d_call: -
cdr3_length: 12
v_call: TRBV20-1
clone_size: many
cdr3_aa: CSARLGADTQYF
cdr3_nt: TGCAGTGCTAGACTAGGGGCAGATACGCAGTATTTT

j_call: TRBJ2-1
d_call: -
cdr3_length: 13
v_call: TRBV5-6
clone_size: -
cdr3_aa: CASSWGSMDEQFF
cdr3_nt: TGTGCCAGCAGCTGGGGATCGATGGATGAGCAGTTCTTC

j_call: TRBJ2-7
d_call: -
cdr3_length: 15
v_call: TRBV5-1
clone_size: many
cdr3_aa: CASSPQALGTDEQYF
cdr3_nt: TGCGCCAGCAGCCCCCAGGCACTAGGCACGGACGAGCAGTACTTC

j_call: TRBJ1-2
d_call: -
cdr3_length: 18
v_call: TRBV4-1
clone_size: -
cdr3_aa: CASSQISGVGATNYGYTF
cdr3_nt: TGCGCCAGCAGCCAAATTTCGGGGGTCGGTGCGACGAACTATGGCTACACCTTC

j_call: TRBJ2-1
d_call: TRBD2
cdr3_length: 16
v_call: TRBV7-2
clone_size: few
cdr3_aa: CASSYSLAGDRNEQFF
cdr3_nt: TGTGCCAGCAGCTACTCTCTAGCGGGAGATAGGAATGAGCAGTTCTTC

j_call: TRBJ2-3
d_call: TRBD2
cdr3_length: 16
v_call: TRBV6-2/TRBV6-3
clone_size: many
cdr3_aa: CASSPLAGGPEDTQYF
cdr3_nt: TGTGCCAGCAGCCCTCTAGCGGGAGGGCCGGAAGATACGCAGTATTTT

j_call: TRBJ2-6
d_call: -
cdr3_length: 13
v_call: TRBV14
clone_size: few
cdr3_aa: CASSPLGANVLTF
cdr3_nt: TGTGCCAGCAGCCCCCTGGGGGCCAACGTCCTGACTTTC

j_call: TRBJ1-4
d_call: -
cdr3_length: 13
v_call: TRBV30
clone_size: many
cdr3_aa: CAWSVVSSEKLFF
cdr3_nt: TGTGCCTGGAGTGTGGTCTCGAGTGAAAAACTGTTTTTT

j_call: TRBJ2-7
d_call: -
cdr3_length: 15
v_call: TRBV9
clone_size: -
cdr3_aa: CASSVEGSGAYEQYF
cdr3_nt: TGTGCCAGCAGCGTAGAAGGGTCAGGGGCCTACGAGCAGTACTTC

j_call: TRBJ1-4
d_call: -
cdr3_length: 16
v_call: TRBV11-2
clone_size: -
cdr3_aa: CASSSRPRGINEKLFF
cdr3_nt: TGTGCCAGCAGCTCACGCCCCAGGGGAATCAATGAAAAACTGTTTTTT

j_call: TRBJ1-2
d_call: -
cdr3_length: 14
v_call: TRBV20-1
clone_size: few
cdr3_aa: CSARVGAAPLGYTF
cdr3_nt: TGCAGTGCTAGGGTAGGGGCCGCCCCCCTTGGCTACACCTTC

j_call: TRBJ1-3
d_call: -
cdr3_length: 15
v_call: TRBV2
clone_size: many
cdr3_aa: CASSEAIRSGNTIYF
cdr3_nt: TGTGCCAGCAGTGAGGCTATACGCTCTGGAAACACCATATATTTT

j_call: TRBJ2-1
d_call: -
cdr3_length: 14
v_call: TRBV30
clone_size: many
cdr3_aa: CAWRGRRGSNEQFF
cdr3_nt: TGTGCCTGGAGGGGTCGGAGAGGTTCCAATGAGCAGTTCTTC

j_call: TRBJ2-3
d_call: TRBD1
cdr3_length: 15
v_call: TRBV27
clone_size: many
cdr3_aa: CASSKRTGRTDTQYF
cdr3_nt: TGTGCCAGCAGTAAAAGGACAGGGCGCACAGATACGCAGTATTTT

j_call: TRBJ2-7
d_call: -
cdr3_length: 14
v_call: TRBV7-2
clone_size: few
cdr3_aa: CASSPDSGPYEQYF
cdr3_nt: TGTGCCAGCAGCCCCGACAGTGGACCCTACGAGCAGTACTTC

j_call: TRBJ2-3
d_call: -
cdr3_length: 13
v_call: TRBV9
clone_size: -
cdr3_aa: CASSAEGPDTQYF
cdr3_nt: TGTGCCAGCAGCGCCGAGGGGCCAGATACGCAGTATTTT

j_call: TRBJ2-3
d_call: TRBD1
cdr3_length: 16
v_call: TRBV28
clone_size: many
cdr3_aa: CANPLYSGTGADTQYF
cdr3_nt: TGTGCCAACCCGTTATACTCCGGGACAGGGGCAGATACGCAGTATTTT

j_call: TRBJ2-5
d_call: -
cdr3_length: 15
v_call: TRBV29-1
clone_size: -
cdr3_aa: CSVVWGAGGKETQYF
cdr3_nt: TGCAGCGTTGTCTGGGGGGCAGGGGGTAAAGAGACCCAGTACTTC

j_call: TRBJ2-1
d_call: -
cdr3_length: 12
v_call: TRBV5-1
clone_size: many
cdr3_aa: CASSFGSYEQFF
cdr3_nt: TGCGCCAGCAGTTTCGGGAGTTATGAGCAGTTCTTC

j_call: TRBJ2-5
d_call: -
cdr3_length: 14
v_call: TRBV2
clone_size: many
cdr3_aa: CASSARGGQETQYF
cdr3_nt: TGTGCCAGCAGCGCTAGAGGGGGCCAAGAGACCCAGTACTTC

j_call: TRBJ2-7
d_call: -
cdr3_length: 11
v_call: TRBV12-3/TRBV12-4
clone_size: many
cdr3_aa: CASGPGYEQYF
cdr3_nt: TGTGCCAGCGGTCCGGGCTACGAGCAGTACTTC

j_call: TRBJ2-7
d_call: TRBD2
cdr3_length: 15
v_call: TRBV28
clone_size: many
cdr3_aa: CASSLMGGRISEQYF
cdr3_nt: TGTGCCAGCAGTTTGATGGGAGGGAGAATCTCCGAGCAGTACTTC

j_call: TRBJ1-6
d_call: TRBD1
cdr3_length: 15
v_call: TRBV27
clone_size: -
cdr3_aa: CASSSTTGGDSPLHF
cdr3_nt: TGTGCCAGCAGTTCGACGACAGGGGGCGATTCACCCCTCCACTTT

j_call: TRBJ2-7
d_call: TRBD1
cdr3_length: 12
v_call: TRBV12-3/TRBV12-4
clone_size: many
cdr3_aa: CASSRRQGGQYF
cdr3_nt: TGTGCCAGCAGCAGAAGACAGGGTGGGCAGTACTTC

j_call: TRBJ2-5
d_call: -
cdr3_length: 13
v_call: TRBV29-1
clone_size: many
cdr3_aa: CSAGLAQGETQYF
cdr3_nt: TGCAGCGCGGGACTCGCCCAGGGGGAGACCCAGTACTTC

j_call: TRBJ2-1
d_call: TRBD2
cdr3_length: 15
v_call: TRBV11-2
clone_size: -
cdr3_aa: CASSLIAGGGGEQFF
cdr3_nt: TGTGCCAGCAGCTTAATAGCGGGAGGCGGTGGTGAGCAGTTCTTC

j_call: TRBJ1-2
d_call: TRBD1
cdr3_length: 13
v_call: TRBV6-1
clone_size: many
cdr3_aa: CASSLTGSGGYTF
cdr3_nt: TGTGCCAGCAGCCTGACAGGGAGTGGCGGCTACACCTTC

j_call: TRBJ2-5
d_call: -
cdr3_length: 14
v_call: TRBV12-3/TRBV12-4
clone_size: many
cdr3_aa: CASSQTDGYTAQYF
cdr3_nt: TGTGCCAGCAGTCAAACGGACGGTTACACGGCCCAGTACTTC

j_call: TRBJ2-1
d_call: TRBD2
cdr3_length: 15
v_call: TRBV10-3
clone_size: few
cdr3_aa: CAISPGLAGGNEQFF
cdr3_nt: TGTGCCATCAGTCCGGGACTAGCGGGAGGAAATGAGCAGTTCTTC

j_call: TRBJ1-1
d_call: -
cdr3_length: 14
v_call: TRBV6-2/TRBV6-3
clone_size: -
cdr3_aa: CASSLRRRATEAFF
cdr3_nt: TGTGCCAGCAGTTTGAGGAGACGCGCCACTGAAGCTTTCTTT

j_call: TRBJ2-5
d_call: TRBD2
cdr3_length: 16
v_call: TRBV4-1
clone_size: -
cdr3_aa: CASSQVGLAGRETQYF
cdr3_nt: TGCGCCAGCAGCCAAGTGGGACTAGCGGGAAGGGAGACCCAGTACTTC